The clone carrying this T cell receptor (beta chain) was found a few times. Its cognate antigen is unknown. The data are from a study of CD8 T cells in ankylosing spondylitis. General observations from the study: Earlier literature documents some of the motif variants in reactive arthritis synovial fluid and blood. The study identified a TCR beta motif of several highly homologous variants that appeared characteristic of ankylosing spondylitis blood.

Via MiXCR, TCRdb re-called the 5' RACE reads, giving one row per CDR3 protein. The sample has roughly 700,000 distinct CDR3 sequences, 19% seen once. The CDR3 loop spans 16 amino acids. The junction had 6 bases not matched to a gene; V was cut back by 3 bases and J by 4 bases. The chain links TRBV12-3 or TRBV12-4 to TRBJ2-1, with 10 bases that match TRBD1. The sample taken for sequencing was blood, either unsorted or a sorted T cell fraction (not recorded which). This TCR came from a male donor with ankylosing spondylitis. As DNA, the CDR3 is TGTGCCAGCAGTTTTGGGACAGGGGTGGGTTACAATGAGCAGTTCTTC. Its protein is CASSFGTGVGYNEQFF.